This TCR beta chain came from a study of cytomegalovirus exposure and HLA in healthy donors. Study results and caveats: HLA restriction was apparent for most CMV-associated TCR beta chains in a later analysis. It was reported that the classifier diagnosed cytomegalovirus status with high specificity and sensitivity in both the original and validation cohorts.

Note on this clone: Its antigen remains unknown.

PCR amplification relied on 60 Vbeta primers (plus 13 Jbeta primers). Sequencing was performed with immunoSEQ multiplex PCR; in TCRdb, only in-frame clones are kept and a portion is missing. The sample shows around 100,000 clones, and approximately 3.7% sits with its ten largest clones. In germline, CDR1 is SGHVS, CDR2 FNYEAQ. The V and J ends lost 5 bases and 2 bases, in that order; junction bases with no gene match: 4. The CDR3 length is 16 residues. This receptor was identified in a man aged 35 to 55 in good health and CMV-seronegative. The rearrangement links TRBV7-6 to TRBJ2-5, with 14 positions matching TRBD2. The specimen sequenced was PBMCs. The CDR3 DNA reads TGTGCCAGCAGCCCGACTAGCGGGAGGGTTCAAGAGACCCAGTACTTC. Its protein product is CASSPTSGRVQETQYF.